The 2 T cell receptor beta chains below all came from one sample that was sequenced in a study of neurological immune-mediated disorders. TCRdb used MiXCR to reprocess the 5' RACE reads, holding one entry per CDR3 protein. The sample lists roughly 70,000 distinct CDR3 sequences, around 4.2% seen once, with approximately 1.2% in the top ten. The sequencing sample was made of PBMCs. These receptor sequences come from a man aged 30 to 45 with multiple sclerosis.

This clonotype was seen at least ten times. The CDR3 loop reads CSVGFGTYEQYF. CDR3 nucleotides: TGCAGCGTTGGTTTCGGGACCTACGAGCAGTACTTC. The chain has TRBV29-1 and TRBJ2-7; D perhaps matches TRBD2 (5 bases). Germline V gene sequence: CDR1 SQVTM, CDR2 ANQGSEA. V was shortened by 4 bases and J by 2 bases, with 9 bases between the two germline ends. The CDR3 totals 12 residues.

This clonotype was observed many times. The chain combines TRBV7-2 with TRBJ2-3; D remains unclear. The CDR3 is 13 residues long. Trimming pared 5 bases from V and 5 bases from J, leaving 11 bases between. Germline V gene sequence: CDR1 SGHTA, CDR2 FQGNSA. As DNA, the CDR3 is TGTGCCAGCAGCGGAACACCGGGAGATACGCAGTATTTT. It specifies CASSGTPGDTQYF. Filled out from reference TRBV7-2 and TRBJ2-3, the complete variable domain reads GAGVSQSPSNKVTEKGKDVELRCDPISGHTALYWYRQSLGQGLEFLIYFQGNSAPDKSGLPSDRFSAERTGGSVSTLTIQRTQQEDSAVYLCASSGTPGDTQYFGPGTRLTVL.